Listed here are 18 T cell receptor beta chains from one sample, sequenced in a study of blood T cell repertoires in COVID-19. The data were produced by immunoSEQ multiplex PCR, yet TCRdb's version contains in-frame clones alone and is incomplete. The top ten hold less than 2% of the sample, which has 130,000 to 150,000 clones, about three quarters seen once. Sequenced sample: peripheral blood. All receptors come from a woman aged 55-70 years with acute or convalescent COVID-19.

The chain joins TRBV6-5 to TRBJ1-5, with TRBD1 matching 10 bases. With V trimmed by 2 bases and J by 5 bases, 3 bases remained unmatched. CDR3 length: 15 amino acids. Germline-derived CDR1 and CDR2 are MNHEY and SVGAGI. The CDR3 spells CASSYGGTGDQPQHF. The CDR3 nucleotides read TGTGCCAGCAGTTACGGGGGGACAGGGGATCAGCCCCAGCATTTT.

V is TRBV2 and J is TRBJ2-7, with D unclear. CDR1 is SNHLY and CDR2 is FYNNEI in the germline V gene. The CDR3 sequence is 13 residues long. Between the trimmed V and J ends, which lost 7 bases and 0 bases, there was a span of 10 bases. In DNA, the CDR3 is TGTGCCAGCAAACGTGGCGGCTCCTACGAGCAGTACTTC. This translates into CASKRGGSYEQYF.

The J gene is TRBJ2-2, the V gene TRBV5-1; D gene unclear. Germline assignment: CDR1 SGHRS and CDR2 YFSETQ. The V end was cut by 0 bases, the J end by 4 bases, with 10 bases between. The CDR3 is made up of 15 amino acids. CDR3 sequence (DNA): TGCGCCAGCAGCTTGGGTGAGAGATTCACCGGGGAGCTGTTTTTT. Its protein is CASSLGERFTGELFF.

The CDR3: CAWRAGGTGVFF. The CDR3 DNA is TGTGCCTGGAGGGCTGGCGGGACAGGAGTTTTCTTT. This chain connects TRBV30 to TRBJ1-1, with TRBD1 matching 8 bases. Losses at the gene ends were 3 bases for V and 13 bases for J; bases not matched to a gene: 10. Per germline, CDR1 GTSNPN and CDR2 SVGIG (reference sequence). This CDR3 comprises 12 residues.

The rearrangement uses TRBV28 and TRBJ2-7; no clear D gene. This CDR3 comprises 14 residues. Germline CDR1 is MDHEN and CDR2 is SYDVKM. V lost 6 bases and J lost 1, with 13 bases in between. The CDR3 bases are TGTGCCAGCAGCCCCCCCGGGTATTCCTACGAGCAGTACTTC. The encoded protein is CASSPPGYSYEQYF.

This sequence joins TRBV28 and TRBJ2-2; the D gene is possibly TRBD2 (5 bases). The V end was cut by 7 bases, the J end by 5 bases, with 8 bases between. Looked up from germline, CDR1 is MDHEN and CDR2 is SYDVKM. The length of the CDR3 is 12 residues. This CDR3 reads CASTPGTGELFF. CDR3 bases: TGTGCCAGCACCCCGGGGACCGGGGAGCTGTTTTTT.

V and J are TRBV28 and TRBJ2-7; 13 bases agree with TRBD2. Trimming removed 4 bases from V and 0 bases from J; junction bases left unmatched: 6. This CDR3 spans 17 amino acids. CDR1 is MDHEN and CDR2 is SYDVKM in the germline V gene. The CDR3 coding sequence is TGTGCCAGCAGTTCCGACGGACTAGCGGGGGACTCCTACGAGCAGTACTTC. It codes for CASSSDGLAGDSYEQYF.

J is TRBJ1-2 and V is TRBV18, with a possible D match to TRBD1 (5 bases). Germline CDR1 KGHSH, CDR2 LQKENI. The CDR3 is 14 amino acids. V was shortened by 8 bases and J by 2 bases, with 15 bases between the two germline ends. CDR3 amino acids: CASHSQQGNYGYTF. CDR3 DNA sequence: TGTGCCAGCCACTCCCAGCAGGGCAACTATGGCTACACCTTC. The full variable domain, with the rest looked up from reference TRBV18 and TRBJ1-2, is NAGVMQNPRHLVRRRGQEARLRCSPMKGHSHVYWYRQLPEEGLKFMVYLQKENIIDESGMPKERFSAEFPKEGPSILRIQQVVRGDSAAYFCASHSQQGNYGYTFGSGTRLTVV.

This chain links TRBV27 with TRBJ1-4; D is possibly TRBD1 (5 bases). This CDR3 is 15 amino acids long. V dropped 1 base and J dropped 3 bases, with 9 bases sitting between them. Looked up from germline, CDR1 is MNHEY and CDR2 is SMNVEV (reference sequence). This chain's CDR3 is CASSLWVGANEKLFF. The CDR3 DNA follows: TGTGCCAGCAGTTTATGGGTAGGGGCTAATGAAAAACTGTTTTTT.

This chain uses TRBV27 with TRBJ1-2; 8 positions match TRBD1. The junction had 11 bases not matched to a gene; V was cut back by 4 bases and J by 4 bases. The CDR3 extends over 16 amino acids. In germline, CDR1 is MNHEY, CDR2 SMNVEV (reference sequence). CDR3 protein: CASSYTSGTGVYGYTF. The DNA for the CDR3 is TGTGCCAGCAGTTATACCTCCGGGACAGGAGTCTATGGCTACACCTTC.

The chain couples TRBV20-1 to TRBJ2-7; 9 nucleotides align to TRBD2. Germline V gene sequence: CDR1 DFQATT, CDR2 SNEGSKA (reference sequence). V lost 3 bases, J lost 3 bases, and 6 bases stayed unmatched. CDR3 length: 14 amino acids. The CDR3 DNA follows: TGCAGTGCTAGTCGACTAGCGGACGTCTACGAGCAGTACTTC. Translating it yields CSASRLADVYEQYF.

This chain uses TRBV11-2 with TRBJ1-1; no clear D gene. The V and J ends lost 1 base and 7 bases respectively, with 4 bases between them. The germline V gene has CDR1 SGHAT and CDR2 FQNNGV. This CDR3 comprises 11 residues. CDR3 protein: CASSLGLEAFF. Here the CDR3 DNA reads TGTGCCAGCAGCTTAGGGCTTGAAGCTTTCTTT.

The rearrangement uses TRBV5-1 and TRBJ1-5; no clear D. Germline values: CDR1 SGHRS, CDR2 YFSETQ. This CDR3 contains 14 residues. V lost 0 bases to trimming and J lost 4 bases, with 8 bases between them. The CDR3 DNA reads TGCGCCAGCAGCTTGGACAGTCCGAATCAGCCCCAGCATTTT. It translates to CASSLDSPNQPQHF.

The chain has TRBV29-1 and TRBJ2-1, with 14 bases aligning to TRBD2. Per the germline V gene, CDR1 is SQVTM and CDR2 is ANQGSEA. The V segment lost 6 bases and the J segment 3 bases; nucleotides outside the gene matches: 7. This CDR3 is built from 16 residues. CDR3 coding DNA: TGCAGCGTGCCGGGACTAGCGGGAGAATTCTACAATGAGCAGTTCTTC. It translates to CSVPGLAGEFYNEQFF.

This sequence joins TRBV5-6 and TRBJ2-5; 9 bases are shared with TRBD1. V lost 0 bases to trimming and J lost 4 bases; unmatched junction nucleotides: 10. This CDR3 is 17 amino acids long. From germline, CDR1 is SGHDT and CDR2 YYEEEE. CDR3 sequence: CASSLVFLGQGSETQYF. CDR3 DNA sequence: TGTGCCAGCAGCTTGGTGTTCTTGGGACAGGGTTCAGAGACCCAGTACTTC.

For the CDR3, the DNA is TGTGCCAGCACTAAATATAATTCACCCCTCCACTTT. Its protein product is CASTKYNSPLHF. V usage is TRBV2 and J usage is TRBJ1-6; D unclear. The CDR3 runs 12 residues. The ends were cut back, 7 bases at V and 4 bases at J, with 5 bases in the middle. Germline V lookup: CDR1 SNHLY, CDR2 FYNNEI.

This clone turned up a few times. V and J are TRBV12-5 and TRBJ2-3, with 7 bases aligning to TRBD1. Germline V gene data show CDR1 as LGHNT and CDR2 as FRNRAP. This CDR3 is built from 15 residues. V lost 4 bases, J lost 2 bases, and 6 bases stayed unmatched. The CDR3, as DNA: TGTGCTAGTGGTTCCTCGACAGGGATCACAGATACGCAGTATTTT. Protein product: CASGSSTGITDTQYF.

This clone has just one count. The chain links TRBV30 to TRBJ2-5, with 9 nucleotides matching TRBD2. Germline assignment: CDR1 GTSNPN and CDR2 SVGIG (reference sequence). With V trimmed by 1 base and J by 5 bases, 11 bases remained unmatched. The length of the CDR3 is 16 residues. The CDR3 here is CAWSDIIAGVGETQYF. CDR3 nucleotide sequence: TGTGCCTGGAGTGACATAATAGCGGGAGTAGGGGAGACCCAGTACTTC.